The next 20 T cell receptor beta chains were all read from a single sample in a study of graft-versus-host responses after intestinal transplantation. Data came from immunoSEQ multiplex PCR; TCRdb stores just in-frame clones and leaves some out. The sample holds more than 20,000 clones, around 85% seen once. The specimen comprised PBMCs, sampled around 460 days after intestinal transplant. Receptor source: a human patient who received an intestinal transplant, so some T cells may come from the graft donor.

The chain recombines TRBV6-1 with TRBJ1-2; 8 nucleotides align to TRBD1. This CDR3 comprises 15 residues. V was pared by 3 bases and J by 4 bases, with 7 bases of the junction left unmatched. Germline CDR1 MNHNS, CDR2 SASEGT. CDR3 amino acids: CASSERTGKGYGYTF. DNA for the CDR3: TGTGCCAGCAGTGAGCGGACAGGGAAAGGCTATGGCTACACCTTC.

The chain uses TRBV19 and TRBJ2-5, with D unresolved. The CDR3 extends over 13 amino acids. The V and J ends lost 7 bases and 5 bases respectively, with 14 bases between them. Germline V gene data show CDR1 as LNHDA and CDR2 as SQIVND (reference sequence). The CDR3 is CASTSSGRETQYF. CDR3 nucleotides: TGTGCCAGTACGTCGAGTGGACGGGAGACCCAGTACTTC.

V gene TRBV9 combines with J gene TRBJ2-2; TRBD2 matches 13 bases. Germline CDR1 is SGDLS and CDR2 is YYNGEE. This CDR3 has 17 residues. After removal of 5 bases from V and 1 base from J, the junction contained 5 bases not matched to a gene. The CDR3 DNA follows: TGTGCCAGCAGGGGAAGGACTAGCGGGAGGAACACCGGGGAGCTGTTTTTT. Its translation is CASRGRTSGRNTGELFF.

The chain joins TRBV6-1 to TRBJ1-1; D may be TRBD1 (5 bases). V dropped 6 bases and J dropped 5 bases, with 16 bases sitting between them. There are 14 residues in the CDR3. Per the germline V gene, CDR1 is MNHNS and CDR2 is SASEGT. The CDR3 DNA follows: TGTGCCAGCAGCTCTCCAGGGAGGTGGACTGAAGCTTTCTTT. Translated: CASSSPGRWTEAFF.

CDR3 loop: CASIRDSNQPQHF. The CDR3 DNA follows: TGTGCCAGCATAAGAGATAGCAATCAGCCCCAGCATTTT. This rearrangement joins TRBV2 to TRBJ1-5; no firm D call. Trimming left V 7 bases short and J 0 bases short, with 7 bases between. This CDR3 comprises 13 residues. Germline CDR1 reads SNHLY; CDR2 reads FYNNEI.

The V call is TRBV28, the J call TRBJ2-5; no firm D call. The J call may be incorrect, as the DNA end agrees better with TRBJ2-7. The CDR3 sequence is 15 residues long. Looked up from germline, CDR1 is MDHEN and CDR2 is SYDVKM. As DNA, the CDR3 is TGTGCCAGCAGTCTTGACAAGTTTTACTCCTACGAGCAGTACTTC. It encodes CASSLDKFYSYEQYF.

The rearrangement uses TRBV6-1 and TRBJ2-7, with 12 bases that match TRBD2. Unmatched junction bases numbered 11, after V lost 4 bases and J lost 7 bases. This CDR3 has 16 amino acids. Germline V CDR1 and CDR2: MNHNS, SASEGT. The CDR3 coding sequence is TGTGCCAGCAGTGGACCTACTAGCGGGAGGTCGTTGGAGCAGTACTTC. This translates into CASSGPTSGRSLEQYF.

The rearrangement joins TRBV2 to TRBJ1-5; 9 bases map to TRBD1. Germline loops: CDR1 SNHLY, CDR2 FYNNEI. The ends lost 6 bases at V and 7 bases at J; junction bases unmatched: 4. The length of the CDR3 is 13 residues. This CDR3 is CASRGQGGQPQHF. CDR3 nucleotides: TGTGCCAGCAGGGGACAGGGAGGGCAGCCCCAGCATTTT.

This clone appeared once. This chain links TRBV6-5 with TRBJ2-7, with 12 nucleotides matching TRBD1. V was clipped by 7 bases and J by 2 bases; unmatched bases: 3. Germline V lookup: CDR1 MNHEY, CDR2 SVGAGI. The CDR3 totals 14 residues. For the CDR3, the DNA is TGTGCCAGCACAAGGGACAGGGGGCCCTACGAGCAGTACTTC. Protein product: CASTRDRGPYEQYF.

This chain joins TRBV11-1 and TRBJ1-5, with unresolved D. This CDR3 spans 13 amino acids. The germline gives CDR1 SGHAT, CDR2 FQDESV (reference sequence). With 4 bases removed from V and 4 bases from J, the gap between germline ends came to 8 bases. In DNA form, the CDR3 reads TGTGCCAGCAGCTGGGAACTTAATCAGCCCCAGCATTTT. Its translation is CASSWELNQPQHF.

The chain combines TRBV6-5 with TRBJ2-4, with D perhaps TRBD2 (5 bases). The ends were cut back, 6 bases at V and 4 bases at J, with 7 bases in the middle. Germline V CDR1 and CDR2: MNHEY, SVGAGI. The CDR3 runs to 12 residues. CDR3 residues: CASSGLKNIQYF. CDR3 in DNA: TGTGCCAGCAGCGGACTGAAAAACATTCAGTACTTC.

This sequence joins TRBV7-9 and TRBJ1-4; no definite D call. Trimming removed 2 bases at V and 7 bases at J, with 14 bases between. This CDR3 has 15 residues. CDR1 and CDR2 from the germline V gene are SEHNR and FQNEAQ (reference sequence). CDR3 sequence reads: CASSLSPLPSEKLFF. As DNA, the CDR3 is TGTGCCAGCAGCTTATCTCCCCTCCCAAGTGAAAAACTGTTTTTT.

The J gene is TRBJ1-5, the V gene TRBV5-1; possible D gene TRBD1, 5 bases. CDR1 is SGHRS, CDR2 YFSETQ, per germline. Between the trimmed V and J ends, which lost 4 bases and 3 bases, there was a span of 17 bases. The CDR3 has 16 amino acids. This CDR3 reads CASSARPGLSNQPQHF. CDR3 sequence (DNA): TGCGCCAGCAGCGCCAGACCGGGGCTTTCCAATCAGCCCCAGCATTTT.

About this clone: Different DNA sequences within this sample yield the same CDR3. This chain joins TRBV29-1 and TRBJ1-2, with 8 bases matching TRBD1. Germline V gives CDR1 SQVTM, CDR2 ANQGSEA. This CDR3 is built from 13 residues. With V trimmed by 6 bases and J by 8 bases, 11 bases remained unmatched. Written as DNA, the CDR3 is TGCAGCGTCGAGTCCCACAGGGGGGAAGGCTACACCTTC. This sequence encodes CSVESHRGEGYTF.

The chain uses TRBV6-1 and TRBJ2-2; 7 positions match TRBD1. Germline V gene data show CDR1 as MNHNS and CDR2 as SASEGT. The CDR3 runs to 15 residues. J was trimmed by 2 bases and V by 5 bases; bases with no gene match: 5. CDR3 nucleotides: TGTGCCAGCAGTTGGAACAGGGGTAACACCGGGGAGCTGTTTTTT. It yields the protein CASSWNRGNTGELFF.

The chain carries TRBV5-1 and TRBJ2-3; no firm D call. Germline V gene sequence: CDR1 SGHRS, CDR2 YFSETQ. The CDR3 consists of 16 residues. V lost 4 bases and J lost 1, with 16 bases in between. CDR3 loop: CASSPQVGSGTDTQYF. DNA of the CDR3: TGCGCCAGCAGCCCCCAAGTGGGGTCAGGCACAGATACGCAGTATTTT.

This chain joins TRBV4-2 and TRBJ1-5, with D perhaps matching TRBD1 (5 bases). V was shortened by 4 bases and J by 2 bases, with 6 bases between the two germline ends. The CDR3 consists of 13 residues. Germline V gives CDR1 LGHNA, CDR2 YNFKEQ. CDR3 protein: CASSPRGNQPQHF. CDR3 nucleotides: TGTGCCAGCAGCCCCAGGGGCAATCAGCCCCAGCATTTT.

This clone has more than one count but fewer than ten. This chain joins TRBV6-5 and TRBJ1-3; 7 positions agree with TRBD1. This CDR3 has 14 amino acids. V lost 6 bases to trimming and J lost 3 bases; unmatched junction nucleotides: 5. Germline CDR1 and CDR2: MNHEY and SVGAGI. Here the CDR3 DNA reads TGTGCCAGCAGGCCGGGACAGCTTGGAAACACCATATATTTT. It is translated as CASRPGQLGNTIYF.

The chain employs TRBV12-5 and TRBJ2-2; D remains unclear. Germline CDR1 and CDR2: LGHNT and FRNRAP. Between the trimmed V and J ends, which lost 6 bases and 0 bases, there was a span of 11 bases. The CDR3 runs to 15 residues. In nucleotides, the CDR3 is TGTGCTAGTGGGAACCACAACGCGAACACCGGGGAGCTGTTTTTT. Translating it yields CASGNHNANTGELFF.

CDR3 DNA sequence: TGTGCCAGCAGTCAAGACTTGTTAGCCAAAAACATTCAGTACTTC. Its translation is CASSQDLLAKNIQYF. The chain couples TRBV5-4 to TRBJ2-4, with no clear D. Trimming stripped 5 bases from V and 0 bases from J, with 12 bases between. CDR1 SGHNT and CDR2 YYREEE come from the germline V gene (reference sequence). The CDR3 totals 15 residues.